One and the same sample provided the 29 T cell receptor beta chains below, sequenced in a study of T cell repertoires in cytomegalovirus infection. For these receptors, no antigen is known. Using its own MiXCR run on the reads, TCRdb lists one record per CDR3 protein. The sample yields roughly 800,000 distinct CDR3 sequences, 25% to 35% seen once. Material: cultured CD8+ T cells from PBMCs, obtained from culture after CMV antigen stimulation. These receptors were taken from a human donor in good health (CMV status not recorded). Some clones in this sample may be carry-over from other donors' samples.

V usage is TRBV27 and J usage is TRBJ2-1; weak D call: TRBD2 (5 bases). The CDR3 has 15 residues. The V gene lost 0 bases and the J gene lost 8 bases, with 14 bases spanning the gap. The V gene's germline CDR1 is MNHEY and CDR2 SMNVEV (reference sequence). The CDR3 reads CASSLSWRPDDEQFF. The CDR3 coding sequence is TGTGCCAGCAGTTTATCCTGGAGGCCAGACGATGAGCAGTTCTTC.

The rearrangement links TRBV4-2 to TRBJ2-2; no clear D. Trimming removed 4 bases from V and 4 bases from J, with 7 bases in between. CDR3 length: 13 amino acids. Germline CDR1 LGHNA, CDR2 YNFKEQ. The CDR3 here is CASSLHITGELFF. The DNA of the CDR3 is TGTGCCAGCAGCCTACACATCACCGGGGAGCTGTTTTTT.

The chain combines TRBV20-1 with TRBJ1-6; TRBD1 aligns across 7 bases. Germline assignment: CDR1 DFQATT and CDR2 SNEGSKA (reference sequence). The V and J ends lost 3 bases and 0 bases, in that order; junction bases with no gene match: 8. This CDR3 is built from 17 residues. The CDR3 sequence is CSASPGQALSYNSPLHF. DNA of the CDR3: TGCAGTGCTAGCCCCGGACAGGCCCTCTCCTATAATTCACCCCTCCACTTT.

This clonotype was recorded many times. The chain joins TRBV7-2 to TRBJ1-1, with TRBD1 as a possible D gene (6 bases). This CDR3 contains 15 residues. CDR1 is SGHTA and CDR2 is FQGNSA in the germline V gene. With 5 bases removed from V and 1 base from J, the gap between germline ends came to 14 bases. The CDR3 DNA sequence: TGTGCCAGCAGCCTGGGGGGGGGCCCGAACACTGAAGCTTTCTTT. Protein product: CASSLGGGPNTEAFF.

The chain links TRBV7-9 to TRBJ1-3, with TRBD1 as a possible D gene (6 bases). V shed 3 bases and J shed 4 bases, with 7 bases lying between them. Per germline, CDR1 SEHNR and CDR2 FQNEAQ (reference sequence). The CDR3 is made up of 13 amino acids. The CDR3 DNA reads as TGTGCCAGCAGCTTGGACAGAGGAAACACCATATATTTT. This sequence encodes CASSLDRGNTIYF.

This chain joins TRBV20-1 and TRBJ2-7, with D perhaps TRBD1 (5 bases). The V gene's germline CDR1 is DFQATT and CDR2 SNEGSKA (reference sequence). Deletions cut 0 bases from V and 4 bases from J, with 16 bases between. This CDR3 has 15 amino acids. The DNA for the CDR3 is TGCAGTGCTAGAGATCCCACCCGGCGACAGTACGAGCAGTACGTC. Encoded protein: CSARDPTRRQYEQYV.

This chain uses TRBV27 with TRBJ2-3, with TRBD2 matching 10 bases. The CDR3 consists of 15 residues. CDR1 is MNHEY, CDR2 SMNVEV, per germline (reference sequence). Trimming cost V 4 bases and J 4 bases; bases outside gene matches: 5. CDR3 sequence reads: CASSYLGLAPDTQYF. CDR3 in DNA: TGTGCCAGCAGTTATCTGGGACTAGCGCCAGATACGCAGTATTTT.

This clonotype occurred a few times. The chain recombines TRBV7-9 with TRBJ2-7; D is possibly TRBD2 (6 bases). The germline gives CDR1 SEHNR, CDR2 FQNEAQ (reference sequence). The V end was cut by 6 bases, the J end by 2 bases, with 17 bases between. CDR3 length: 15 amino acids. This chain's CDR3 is CASSPSVAGTYEQYV. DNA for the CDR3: TGTGCCAGCAGTCCCTCTGTGGCGGGAACCTACGAGCAGTACGTC.

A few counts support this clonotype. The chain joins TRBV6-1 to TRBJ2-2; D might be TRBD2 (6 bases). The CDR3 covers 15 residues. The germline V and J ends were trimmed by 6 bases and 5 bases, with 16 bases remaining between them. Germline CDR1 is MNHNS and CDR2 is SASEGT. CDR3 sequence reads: CASSGWGVETGELFF. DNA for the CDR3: TGTGCCAGCAGCGGATGGGGGGTTGAGACCGGGGAGCTGTTTTTT.

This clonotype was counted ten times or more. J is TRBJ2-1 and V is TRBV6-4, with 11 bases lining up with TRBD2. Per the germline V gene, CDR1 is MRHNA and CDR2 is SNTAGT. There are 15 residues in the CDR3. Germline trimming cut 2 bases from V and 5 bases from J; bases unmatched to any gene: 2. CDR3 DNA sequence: TGTGCCAGCAGTGACACTAGCGGGGGACACAATGAGCAGTTCTTC. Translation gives CASSDTSGGHNEQFF.

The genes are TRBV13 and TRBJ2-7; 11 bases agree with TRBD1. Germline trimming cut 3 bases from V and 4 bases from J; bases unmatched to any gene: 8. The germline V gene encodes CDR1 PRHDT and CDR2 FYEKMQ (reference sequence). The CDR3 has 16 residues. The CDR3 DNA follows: TGTGCCAGCAGCTTGGGGACAGGGGGACGCAGTTACGAGCAGTACTTC. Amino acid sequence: CASSLGTGGRSYEQYF.

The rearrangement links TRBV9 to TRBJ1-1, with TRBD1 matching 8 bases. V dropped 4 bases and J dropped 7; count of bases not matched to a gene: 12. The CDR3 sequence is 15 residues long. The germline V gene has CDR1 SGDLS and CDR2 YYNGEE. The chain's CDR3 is CASSSTTGASHEAFF. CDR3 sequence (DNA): TGTGCCAGCAGCTCCACGACAGGGGCCTCTCATGAAGCTTTCTTT.

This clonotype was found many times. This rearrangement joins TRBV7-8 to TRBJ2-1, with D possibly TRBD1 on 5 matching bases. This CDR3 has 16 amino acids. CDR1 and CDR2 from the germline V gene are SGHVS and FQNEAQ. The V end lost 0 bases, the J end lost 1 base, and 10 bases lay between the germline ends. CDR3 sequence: CASSLALTGSYNEQFF. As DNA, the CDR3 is TGTGCCAGCAGCTTAGCCCTCACAGGTTCCTACAATGAGCAGTTCTTC. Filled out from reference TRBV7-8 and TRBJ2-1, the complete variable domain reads GAGVSQSPRYKVAKRGQDVALRCDPISGHVSLFWYQQALGQGPEFLTYFQNEAQLDKSGLPSDRFFAERPEGSVSTLKIQRTQQEDSAVYLCASSLALTGSYNEQFFGPGTRLTVL.

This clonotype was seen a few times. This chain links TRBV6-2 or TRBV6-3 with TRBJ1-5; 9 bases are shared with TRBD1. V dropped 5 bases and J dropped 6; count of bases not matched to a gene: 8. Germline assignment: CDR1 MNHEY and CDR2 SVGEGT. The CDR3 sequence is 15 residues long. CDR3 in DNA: TGTGCCAGCAGTCCACCGGGACAGGGAATTCAGCCCCAGCATTTT. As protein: CASSPPGQGIQPQHF.

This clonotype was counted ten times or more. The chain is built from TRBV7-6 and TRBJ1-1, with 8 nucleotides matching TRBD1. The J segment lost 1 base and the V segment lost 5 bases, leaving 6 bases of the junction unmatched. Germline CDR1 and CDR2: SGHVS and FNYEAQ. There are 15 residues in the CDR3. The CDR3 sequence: CASSHGQGANTEAFF. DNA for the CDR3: TGTGCCAGCAGCCACGGACAGGGCGCGAACACTGAAGCTTTCTTT.

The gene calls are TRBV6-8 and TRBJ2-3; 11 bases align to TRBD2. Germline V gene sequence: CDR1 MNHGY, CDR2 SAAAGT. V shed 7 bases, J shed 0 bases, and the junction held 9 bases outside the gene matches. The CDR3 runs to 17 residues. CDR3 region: CASIEGTSGISTDTQYF. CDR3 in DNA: TGTGCCAGCATCGAGGGGACTAGCGGAATTAGCACAGATACGCAGTATTTT.

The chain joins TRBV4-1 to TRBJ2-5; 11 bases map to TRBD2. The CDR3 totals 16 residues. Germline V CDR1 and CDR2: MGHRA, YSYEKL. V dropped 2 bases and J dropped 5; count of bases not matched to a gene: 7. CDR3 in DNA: TGCGCCAGCAGCCAACTTACTAGCGGGGGCGGGGAGACCCAGTACTTC. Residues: CASSQLTSGGGETQYF.

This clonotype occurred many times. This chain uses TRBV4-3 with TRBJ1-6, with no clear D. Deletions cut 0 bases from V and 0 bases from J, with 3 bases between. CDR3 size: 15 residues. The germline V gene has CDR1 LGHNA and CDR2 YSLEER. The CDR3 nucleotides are TGCGCCAGCAGCCAAGACAGCTCCTATAATTCACCCCTCCACTTT. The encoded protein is CASSQDSSYNSPLHF.

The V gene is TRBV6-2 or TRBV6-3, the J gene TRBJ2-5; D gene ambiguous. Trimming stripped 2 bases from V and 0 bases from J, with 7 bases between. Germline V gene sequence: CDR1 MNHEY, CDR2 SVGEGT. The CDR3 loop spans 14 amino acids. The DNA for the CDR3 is TGTGCCAGCAGTTACGCGTCGGACCAAGAGACCCAGTACTTC. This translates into CASSYASDQETQYF.

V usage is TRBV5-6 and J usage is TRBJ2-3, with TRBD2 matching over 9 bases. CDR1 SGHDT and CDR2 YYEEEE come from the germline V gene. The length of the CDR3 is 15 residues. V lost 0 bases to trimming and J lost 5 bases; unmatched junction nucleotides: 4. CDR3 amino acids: CASSLARGGGDTQYF. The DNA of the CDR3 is TGTGCCAGCAGCTTGGCGCGGGGGGGCGGAGATACGCAGTATTTT.

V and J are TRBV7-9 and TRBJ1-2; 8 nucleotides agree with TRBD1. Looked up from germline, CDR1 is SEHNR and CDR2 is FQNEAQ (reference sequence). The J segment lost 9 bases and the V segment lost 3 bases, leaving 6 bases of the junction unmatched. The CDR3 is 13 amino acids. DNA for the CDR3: TGTGCCAGCAGCTTTAGCCGGGACAGGAGCTACACCTTC. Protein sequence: CASSFSRDRSYTF. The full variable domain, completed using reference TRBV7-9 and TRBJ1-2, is DTGVSQNPRHKITKRGQNVTFRCDPISEHNRLYWYRQTLGQGPEFLTYFQNEAQLEKSRLLSDRFSAERPKGSFSTLEIQRTEQGDSAMYLCASSFSRDRSYTFGSGTRLTVV.

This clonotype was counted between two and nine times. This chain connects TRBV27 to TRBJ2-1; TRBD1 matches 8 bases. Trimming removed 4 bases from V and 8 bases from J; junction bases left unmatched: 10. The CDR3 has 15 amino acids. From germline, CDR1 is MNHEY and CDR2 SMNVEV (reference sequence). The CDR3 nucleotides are TGTGCCAGCAGTTCGGCAGGGGGCCTCTGGGATGAGCAGTTCTTC. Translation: CASSSAGGLWDEQFF.

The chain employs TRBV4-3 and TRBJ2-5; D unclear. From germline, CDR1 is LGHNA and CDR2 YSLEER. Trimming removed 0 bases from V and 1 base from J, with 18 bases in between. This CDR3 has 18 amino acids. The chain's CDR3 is CASSQDLASPLLQETQYF. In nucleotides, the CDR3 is TGCGCCAGCAGCCAAGATCTGGCTAGTCCCCTTCTCCAAGAGACCCAGTACTTC.

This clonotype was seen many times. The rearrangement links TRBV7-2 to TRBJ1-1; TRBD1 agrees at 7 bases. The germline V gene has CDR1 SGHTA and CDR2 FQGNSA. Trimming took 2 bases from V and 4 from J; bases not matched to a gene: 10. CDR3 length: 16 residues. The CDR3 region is CASSLRWDSPFTEAFF. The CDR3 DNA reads TGTGCCAGCAGCTTAAGGTGGGACAGTCCCTTCACTGAAGCTTTCTTT.

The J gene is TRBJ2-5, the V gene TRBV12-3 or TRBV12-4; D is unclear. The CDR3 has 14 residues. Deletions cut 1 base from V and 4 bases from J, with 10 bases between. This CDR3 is CASSLGSVVETQYF. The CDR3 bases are TGTGCCAGCAGTTTAGGTTCGGTCGTAGAGACCCAGTACTTC.

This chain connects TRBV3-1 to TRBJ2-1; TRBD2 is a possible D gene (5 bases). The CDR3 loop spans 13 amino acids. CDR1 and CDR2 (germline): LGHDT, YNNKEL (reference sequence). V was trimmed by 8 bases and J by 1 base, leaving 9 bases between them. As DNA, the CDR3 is TGTGCCAGCTCCGGGGAGTCCTACAATGAGCAGTTCTTC. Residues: CASSGESYNEQFF.

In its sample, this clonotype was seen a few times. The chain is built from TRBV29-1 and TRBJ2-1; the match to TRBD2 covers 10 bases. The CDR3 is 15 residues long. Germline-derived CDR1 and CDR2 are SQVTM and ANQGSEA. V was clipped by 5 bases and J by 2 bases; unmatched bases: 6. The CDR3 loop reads CSVPERGGPYNEQFF. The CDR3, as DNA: TGCAGCGTTCCTGAGCGGGGGGGCCCCTACAATGAGCAGTTCTTC.

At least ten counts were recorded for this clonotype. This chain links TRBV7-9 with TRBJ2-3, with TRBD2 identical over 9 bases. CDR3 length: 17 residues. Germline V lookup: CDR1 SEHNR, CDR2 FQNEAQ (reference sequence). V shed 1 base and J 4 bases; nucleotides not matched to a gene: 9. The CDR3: CASSLEGWRGGADTQYF. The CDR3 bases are TGTGCCAGCAGCTTAGAAGGATGGCGGGGGGGTGCAGATACGCAGTATTTT.

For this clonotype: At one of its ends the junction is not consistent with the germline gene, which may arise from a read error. The CDR3 nucleotides are TGTGCTAGCAGCCACGCTAGCGTTAACTATGGCTACACCTTC. Amino acid sequence: CASSHASVNYGYTF. The genes are TRBV7-7 and TRBJ1-2; D unresolved. The germline V gene encodes CDR1 SSHAT and CDR2 FNYEAQ (reference sequence). The CDR3 spans 14 residues.